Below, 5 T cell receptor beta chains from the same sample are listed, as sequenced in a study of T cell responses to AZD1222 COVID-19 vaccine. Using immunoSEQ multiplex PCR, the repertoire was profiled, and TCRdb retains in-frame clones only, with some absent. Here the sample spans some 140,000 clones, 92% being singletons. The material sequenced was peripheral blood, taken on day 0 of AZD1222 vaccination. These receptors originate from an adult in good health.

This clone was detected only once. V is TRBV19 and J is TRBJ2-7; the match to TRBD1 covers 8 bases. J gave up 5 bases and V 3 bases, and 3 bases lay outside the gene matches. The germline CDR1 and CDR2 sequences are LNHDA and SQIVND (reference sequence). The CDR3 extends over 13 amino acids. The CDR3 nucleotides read TGTGCCAGTAGTATGGACAGGGAGGACGAGCAGTACTTC. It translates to CASSMDREDEQYF.

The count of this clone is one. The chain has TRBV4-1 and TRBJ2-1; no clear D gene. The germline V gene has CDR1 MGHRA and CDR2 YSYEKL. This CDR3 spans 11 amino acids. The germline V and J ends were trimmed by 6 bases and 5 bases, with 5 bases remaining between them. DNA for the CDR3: TGCGCCAGCAGGGGGAACAATGAGCAGTTCTTC. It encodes CASRGNNEQFF.

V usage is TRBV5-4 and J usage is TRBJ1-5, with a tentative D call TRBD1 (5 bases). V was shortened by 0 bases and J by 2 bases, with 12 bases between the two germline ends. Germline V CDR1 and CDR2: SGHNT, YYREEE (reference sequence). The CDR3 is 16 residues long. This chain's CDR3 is CASSLGPRGGNQPQHF. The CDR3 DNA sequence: TGTGCCAGCAGCTTGGGCCCCCGAGGGGGCAATCAGCCCCAGCATTTT.

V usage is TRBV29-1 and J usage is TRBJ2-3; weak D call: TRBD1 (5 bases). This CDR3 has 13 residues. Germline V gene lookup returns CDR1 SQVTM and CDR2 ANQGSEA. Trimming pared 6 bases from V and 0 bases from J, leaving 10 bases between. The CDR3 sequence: CSVRQPSTDTQYF. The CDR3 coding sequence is TGCAGCGTACGACAGCCAAGCACAGATACGCAGTATTTT.

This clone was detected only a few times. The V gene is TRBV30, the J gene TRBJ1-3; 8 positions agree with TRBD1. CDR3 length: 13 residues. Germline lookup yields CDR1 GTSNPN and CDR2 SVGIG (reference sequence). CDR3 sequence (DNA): TGTGGAATTCCGGACAGGGCAGCAAACACCATATATTTT. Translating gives CGIPDRAANTIYF.